A selection of T cell receptor beta chains follows, all from one sample in a study of identical twins. TCRdb reprocessed the 5' RACE reads via MiXCR and lists one record per CDR3 protein. Counted here are hundreds of thousands of distinct CDR3 sequences, about 20% occurring once; the ten biggest clones make up over 10%. The data also belong to a second study, concerning T cells expressing NK-cell markers.

Material for sequencing was PBMCs. All receptors come from a woman between 18 and 29 years old in good health. Both conserved end residues are part of each CDR3. The order of the fields is D gene, clone size, J gene, V gene, CDR3 protein, CDR3 DNA. A D gene is named only where the DNA matches it firmly. Size tells how often a clone was seen (once, few, many) or the class of an expanded clone, and some rows leave it out.

D: .
size: .
J: TRBJ2-1
V: TRBV24-1
CDR3: CATSDSGTGRNEQFF
DNA: TGTGCCACCAGTGATTCCGGGACTGGGCGAAATGAGCAGTTCTTC

D: .
size: .
J: TRBJ2-3
V: TRBV9
CDR3: CASSVGTGRRTDTQYF
DNA: TGTGCCAGCAGCGTAGGAACGGGGAGGCGAACAGATACGCAGTATTTT

D: .
size: few
J: TRBJ1-6
V: TRBV12-3/TRBV12-4
CDR3: CASSFQGGINSPLHF
DNA: TGTGCCAGCAGTTTTCAGGGCGGGATCAATTCACCCCTCCACTTT

D: .
size: .
J: TRBJ1-2
V: TRBV20-1
CDR3: CSPLSGGQAYGYTF
DNA: TGCAGTCCTTTGTCGGGGGGACAAGCATATGGCTACACCTTC

D: .
size: .
J: TRBJ2-7
V: TRBV28
CDR3: CASGSGAADEQYF
DNA: TGTGCCAGTGGTTCAGGGGCGGCGGACGAGCAGTACTTC

D: TRBD2
size: few
J: TRBJ2-1
V: TRBV20-1
CDR3: CSALDSGKQYNEQFF
DNA: TGCAGTGCTCTGGATAGCGGGAAACAATACAATGAGCAGTTCTTC

D: TRBD1
size: .
J: TRBJ2-3
V: TRBV11-3
CDR3: CASSFGTGHTDTQYF
DNA: TGTGCCAGCAGCTTCGGGACAGGGCATACAGATACGCAGTATTTT

D: TRBD1
size: once
J: TRBJ2-7
V: TRBV29-1
CDR3: CSGWTGAGEQYF
DNA: TGCAGCGGGTGGACAGGGGCAGGCGAGCAGTACTTC

D: TRBD1
size: .
J: TRBJ2-6
V: TRBV30
CDR3: CACSGQGSGANVLTF
DNA: TGTGCCTGTTCGGGACAGGGCTCTGGGGCCAACGTCCTGACTTTC

D: .
size: .
J: TRBJ2-2
V: TRBV20-1
CDR3: CSAPVRTGELFF
DNA: TGCAGTGCTCCGGTACGGACCGGGGAGCTGTTTTTT

D: .
size: few
J: TRBJ2-3
V: TRBV6-1
CDR3: CASRITLRDTQYF
DNA: TGTGCCAGCCGGATTACCTTAAGAGATACGCAGTATTTT

D: .
size: .
J: TRBJ2-5
V: TRBV5-5
CDR3: CASSSSRTQDFKHF
DNA: TGTGCCAGCAGCTCCTCGAGGACACAAGATTTTAAGCACTTC

D: .
size: .
J: TRBJ2-7
V: TRBV20-1
CDR3: CSARVSAGWDEQYF
DNA: TGCAGTGCTAGAGTGTCGGCAGGGTGGGACGAGCAGTACTTC

D: .
size: .
J: TRBJ2-7
V: TRBV10-3
CDR3: CAITLSGSVDEQYF
DNA: TGTGCCATCACCCTATCAGGGAGCGTAGACGAGCAGTACTTC

D: TRBD1
size: .
J: TRBJ1-2
V: TRBV15
CDR3: CATSGGTGSRGYTF
DNA: TGTGCCACCAGCGGCGGGACAGGGTCGCGGGGCTACACCTTC

D: .
size: few
J: TRBJ1-3
V: TRBV5-1
CDR3: CASSLEFLGSGNTIYF
DNA: TGCGCCAGCAGCTTGGAATTCCTCGGCTCTGGAAACACCATATATTTT

D: TRBD1
size: .
J: TRBJ1-1
V: TRBV19
CDR3: CASSSGTGANTEAFF
DNA: TGTGCCAGTAGTAGTGGGACAGGGGCGAACACTGAAGCTTTCTTT

D: .
size: .
J: TRBJ2-5
V: TRBV29-1
CDR3: CSVEIRNQETQYF
DNA: TGCAGCGTTGAGATACGCAACCAAGAGACCCAGTACTTC

D: .
size: few
J: TRBJ2-7
V: TRBV12-3/TRBV12-4
CDR3: CASSTPASTEQYF
DNA: TGTGCCAGCAGTACCCCAGCATCTACCGAGCAGTACTTC

D: TRBD2
size: few
J: TRBJ2-1
V: TRBV6-1
CDR3: CASTRLGLAGNEQFF
DNA: TGTGCCAGCACACGACTCGGACTAGCGGGGAATGAGCAGTTCTTC